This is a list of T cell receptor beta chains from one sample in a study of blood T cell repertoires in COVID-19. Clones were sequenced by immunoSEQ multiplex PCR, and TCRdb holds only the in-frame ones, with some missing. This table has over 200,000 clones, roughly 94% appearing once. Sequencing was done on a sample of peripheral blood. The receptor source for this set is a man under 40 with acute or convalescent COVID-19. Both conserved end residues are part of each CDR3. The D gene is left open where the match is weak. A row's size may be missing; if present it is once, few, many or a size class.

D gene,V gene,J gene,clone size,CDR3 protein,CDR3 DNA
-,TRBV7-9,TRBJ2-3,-,CASSLVGISTDTQYF,TGTGCCAGCAGCTTAGTCGGTATTAGCACAGATACGCAGTATTTT
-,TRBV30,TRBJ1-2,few,CAWLAGSAYGYTF,TGTGCCTGGCTGGCGGGTTCAGCCTATGGCTACACCTTC
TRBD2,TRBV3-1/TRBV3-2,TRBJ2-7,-,CASSQEYLSGGLTPSLYEQYF,TGTGCCAGCAGCCAGGAATATCTTAGCGGGGGTCTCACTCCTTCTCTCTACGAGCAGTACTTC
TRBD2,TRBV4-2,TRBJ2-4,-,CASSQDGLAGGGQYF,TGTGCCAGCAGCCAAGACGGACTAGCGGGAGGTGGTCAGTACTTC
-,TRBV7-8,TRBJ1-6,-,CASSLGLGGSNSPLHF,TGTGCCAGCAGCTTAGGATTGGGGGGGTCTAACTCACCCCTCCACTTT
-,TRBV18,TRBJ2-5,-,CASSPGGETQYF,TGTGCCAGCTCACCAGGGGGGGAGACCCAGTACTTC
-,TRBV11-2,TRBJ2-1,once,CASTKLGGEQFF,TGTGCCAGCACCAAATTAGGGGGAGAGCAGTTCTTC
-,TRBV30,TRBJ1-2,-,CSLTGDTYGYTF,TGTTCGTTAACGGGAGATACATATGGCTACACCTTC
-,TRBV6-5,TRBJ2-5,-,CASSYGDRLSETQYF,TGTGCCAGCAGTTACGGCGACAGACTTTCGGAGACCCAGTACTTC
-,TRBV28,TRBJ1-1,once,CASSLANTEAFF,TGTGCCAGCAGTCTAGCGAACACTGAAGCTTTCTTT
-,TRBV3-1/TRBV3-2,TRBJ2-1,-,CASSQGHEQFF,TGTGCCAGCAGCCAAGGGCATGAGCAGTTCTTC
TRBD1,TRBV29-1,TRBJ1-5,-,CSVGDRAFQPQHF,TGCAGCGTTGGAGACAGGGCATTTCAGCCCCAGCATTTT
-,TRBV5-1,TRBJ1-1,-,CASSLDGRWGNTEAFF,TGCGCCAGCAGCTTGGATGGGAGATGGGGGAACACTGAAGCTTTCTTT
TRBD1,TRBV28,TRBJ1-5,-,CASWTGAFQPQHF,TGTGCCAGCTGGACAGGGGCATTTCAGCCCCAGCATTTT
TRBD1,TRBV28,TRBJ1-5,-,CASRITFSGRGQPQHF,TGTGCCAGCAGGATCACCTTTAGTGGCAGGGGGCAACCCCAGCATTTT
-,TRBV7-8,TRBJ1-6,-,CASSLERSSPLHF,TGTGCCAGCAGCTTAGAGCGGTCATCACCCCTCCACTTT
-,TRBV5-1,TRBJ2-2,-,CASSLMGPNGGELFF,TGCGCCAGCAGCTTGATGGGGCCGAACGGCGGGGAGCTGTTTTTT
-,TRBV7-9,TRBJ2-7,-,CASSSQGYEQYF,TGTGCCAGCAGCTCACAGGGCTACGAGCAGTACTTC
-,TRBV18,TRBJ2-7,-,CASSPETGEQYF,TGTGCCAGCTCACCAGAAACGGGCGAGCAGTACTTC
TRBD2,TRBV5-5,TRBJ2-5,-,CASSLGLAGGLQETQYF,TGTGCCAGCAGCTTGGGACTAGCGGGGGGCCTACAAGAGACCCAGTACTTC
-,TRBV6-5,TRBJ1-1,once,CASSLARGNEAFF,TGTGCCAGCAGTTTGGCAAGGGGGAACGAAGCTTTCTTT
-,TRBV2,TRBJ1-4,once,CASSVQGSTNEKLFF,TGTGCCAGCAGTGTTCAGGGGAGCACTAATGAAAAACTGTTTTTT
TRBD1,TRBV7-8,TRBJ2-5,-,CASSSRQGWRETQYF,TGTGCCAGCAGCTCGCGACAGGGGTGGCGGGAGACCCAGTACTTC
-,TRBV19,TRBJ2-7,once,CASNPRTRGRSPSYEQYF,TGTGCCAGTAACCCACGCACAAGGGGCAGGAGTCCTTCCTACGAGCAGTACTTC
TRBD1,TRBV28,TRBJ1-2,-,CASSTTGGGYTF,TGTGCCAGCAGTACGACAGGGGGCGGCTACACCTTC
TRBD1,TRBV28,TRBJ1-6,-,CASSLITNYRGRGSPLHF,TGTGCCAGCAGTTTAATTACTAATTACAGGGGGCGGGGGTCACCCCTCCACTTT
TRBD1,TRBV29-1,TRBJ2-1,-,CSVDWTGAYNEQFF,TGCAGCGTGGACTGGACAGGGGCCTACAATGAGCAGTTCTTC
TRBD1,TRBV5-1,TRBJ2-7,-,CASSRGQTDYEQYF,TGCGCCAGCAGCCGGGGACAGACAGACTACGAGCAGTACTTC
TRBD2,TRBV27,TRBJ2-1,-,CASRGLASINEQFF,TGTGCCAGCAGGGGACTAGCGTCTATCAATGAGCAGTTCTTC